One and the same sample provided the 5 T cell receptor beta chains below, sequenced in a study of CD8+CD57+ T cells in acquired aplastic anemia. Patients picked for sequencing had shown CD8+CD57+ cell expansion detected by flow cytometry. According to the study, genomic DNA was the template for TCR beta VDJ and CDR3 profiling. Each CDR3 protein gets one entry after TCRdb re-called the reads with MiXCR. The sample yields just over 450,000 distinct CDR3 sequences, around a third seen once. The sequencing input was sorted CD4+, CD8+, or CD8+CD57+ T cells (not recorded which) from PBMCs. The receptor set was obtained from a human donor with aplastic anemia.

The rearrangement joins TRBV5-1 to TRBJ1-1, with unresolved D. The CDR3 sequence is 16 residues long. V gave up 5 bases and J gave up 1 base, with 18 bases separating them. The germline gives CDR1 SGHRS, CDR2 YFSETQ. For the CDR3, the DNA is TGCGCCAGCAGACTAGACCCGAGGGAAGCGAACACTGAAGCTTTCTTT. Encoded protein: CASRLDPREANTEAFF.

The V gene is TRBV27, the J gene TRBJ2-7, with D unclear. There are 13 residues in the CDR3. The V gene lost 6 bases and the J gene lost 10 bases, with 19 bases spanning the gap. Germline values: CDR1 MNHEY, CDR2 SMNVEV (reference sequence). In nucleotides, the CDR3 is TGTGCCAGCAGCCCCACGACCCCGGGCCCCCAGTACTTC. Protein sequence: CASSPTTPGPQYF.

This clonotype was detected many times. This chain links TRBV20-1 with TRBJ1-3; TRBD1 aligns across 7 bases. Unmatched junction bases numbered 2, after V lost 4 bases and J lost 2 bases. Germline lookup yields CDR1 DFQATT and CDR2 SNEGSKA (reference sequence). This CDR3 spans 13 amino acids. For the CDR3, the DNA is TGCAGTGCTACAGGGGGAGCTGGAAACACCATATATTTT. Translated, it gives CSATGGAGNTIYF.

CDR3 protein: CAWSAGTRNTDTQYF. Written as DNA, the CDR3 is TGTGCCTGGAGTGCTGGGACAAGAAACACAGATACGCAGTATTTT. The rearrangement links TRBV30 to TRBJ2-3; D may be TRBD1 (6 bases). V was trimmed by 1 base and J by 2 bases, leaving 13 bases between them. The CDR3 length is 15 residues. Germline CDR1 is GTSNPN and CDR2 is SVGIG (reference sequence).

About this clonotype itself: A read error may be the cause here, since a much bigger clone is one base away. The rearrangement links TRBV20-1 to TRBJ1-6, with TRBD1 matching 8 bases. In germline, CDR1 is DFQATT, CDR2 SNEGSKA (reference sequence). This CDR3 comprises 15 residues. Here the CDR3 DNA reads TGCGGTGCTAGGAGGACAGGGACCTATAATTCACCCCTCCACTTT. As protein: CGARRTGTYNSPLHF.